This TCR beta chain was captured in a study of naive and memory T cell subsets. V was cut by 0 bases and J by 0 bases, with 8 bases left in between. The CDR3 consists of 15 residues. Germline values: CDR1 SGHRS, CDR2 YFSETQ. CMV status came from CD4+ IFNgamma after overnight CMV lysate stimulation. Cells stained for CD3, CD4, CD8, CD45RA and CD27 were sorted into four subsets. The beta constant-region primer was an equimolar mix of two oligonucleotides covering TRBC1 and TRBC2. Ligation attached a single-stranded oligonucleotide with a 12-nucleotide UMI and the SP2 primer to the cDNA 3' end. TCRdb re-derived calls from the UMI-ligation and nested PCR reads in MiXCR, one entry per CDR3 protein. Among around 160,000 distinct CDR3 sequences listed, about 15% were seen once. In this sample, this clonotype turned up many times.

The chain uses TRBV5-1 and TRBJ2-3, with D hard to call. This clonotype originated in a human donor in good health. Sample: naive CD4+ T cells from blood. CDR3 residues: CASSLGASSTDTQYF. CDR3 bases: TGCGCCAGCAGCTTGGGGGCGTCAAGCACAGATACGCAGTATTTT.